This TCR beta chain was sequenced for a study of cytomegalovirus exposure and HLA in healthy donors. Measured with immunoSEQ multiplex PCR; TCRdb has only the in-frame clones, and not every one. The profile covers over 150,000 clones, with around 85% appearing a single time and about 5.8% taken by the ten largest. To note about this clone: Its antigen is currently unknown.

The CDR3 is 17 residues long. Trimming left V 3 bases short and J 0 bases short, with 17 bases between. Looked up from germline, CDR1 is SGHDN and CDR2 is FVKESK. Study conclusions and caveats: Cytomegalovirus association was listed for around 180 TCR beta chains.

This TCR came from a woman under 40 in good health and CMV-seronegative. The sequenced sample was PBMCs. V usage is TRBV14 and J usage is TRBJ1-1, with a tentative D call TRBD1 (5 bases). The CDR3 sequence is CASSHHHRLGMNTEAFF. CDR3 nucleotides: TGTGCCAGCAGCCACCATCACAGGCTGGGGATGAACACTGAAGCTTTCTTT.